This TCR beta chain originates from a study of early T cells in non-severe SARS-CoV-2 infection. Broader study findings: Anti-spike CD8 specificities were favored by VDJdb matching, whose results missed private and CD4 specificities.

Molecules of cDNA were individually given unique molecular identifiers that were attached to them. TCRdb recomputed calls from the 5' RACE reads with MiXCR, one row per CDR3 protein. The sample lists approximately 69,000 distinct CDR3 sequences; 10% to 12% were seen once. This clonotype was recorded many times. Its specificity is unknown. Germline CDR1 reads SGHVS; CDR2 reads FNYEAQ. V lost 1 base to trimming and J lost 1 base, with 5 bases between them. There are 13 residues in the CDR3. The specimen comprised whole blood, sampled at baseline. The genes are TRBV7-6 and TRBJ2-7; D gene unclear. The TCR originated in an adult who was a healthcare worker with PCR-confirmed SARS-CoV-2 infection or an uninfected control (not recorded which). The CDR3 DNA follows: TGTGCCAGCAGCTTAGGCAGGTCCTACGAGCAGTACTTC. This sequence encodes CASSLGRSYEQYF.